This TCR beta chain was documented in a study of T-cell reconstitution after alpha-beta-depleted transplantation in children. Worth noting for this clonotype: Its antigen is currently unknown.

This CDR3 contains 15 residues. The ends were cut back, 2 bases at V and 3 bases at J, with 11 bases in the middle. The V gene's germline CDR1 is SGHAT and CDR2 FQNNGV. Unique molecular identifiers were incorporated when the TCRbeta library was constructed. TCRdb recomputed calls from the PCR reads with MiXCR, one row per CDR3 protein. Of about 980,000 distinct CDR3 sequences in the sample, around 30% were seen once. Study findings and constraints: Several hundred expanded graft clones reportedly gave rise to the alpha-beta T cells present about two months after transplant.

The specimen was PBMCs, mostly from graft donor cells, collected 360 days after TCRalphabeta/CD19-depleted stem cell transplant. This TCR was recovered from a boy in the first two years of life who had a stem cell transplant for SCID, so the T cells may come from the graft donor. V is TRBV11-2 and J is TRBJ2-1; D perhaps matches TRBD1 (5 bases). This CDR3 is CASSLYPGHYNEQFF. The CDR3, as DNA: TGTGCCAGCAGCTTATATCCAGGGCACTACAATGAGCAGTTCTTC.